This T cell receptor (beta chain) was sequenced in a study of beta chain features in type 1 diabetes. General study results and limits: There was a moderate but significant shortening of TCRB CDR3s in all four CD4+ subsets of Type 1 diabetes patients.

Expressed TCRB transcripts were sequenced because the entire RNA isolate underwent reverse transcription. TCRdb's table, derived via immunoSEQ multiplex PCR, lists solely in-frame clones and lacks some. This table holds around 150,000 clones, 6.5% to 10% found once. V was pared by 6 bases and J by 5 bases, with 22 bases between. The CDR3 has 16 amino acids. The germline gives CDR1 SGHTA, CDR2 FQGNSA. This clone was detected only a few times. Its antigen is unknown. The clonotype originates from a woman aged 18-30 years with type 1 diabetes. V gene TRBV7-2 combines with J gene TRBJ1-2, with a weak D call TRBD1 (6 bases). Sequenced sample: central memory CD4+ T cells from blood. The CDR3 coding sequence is TGTGCCAGCAGTACCGGGACACCTACCCTCGGGTATGGCTACACCTTC. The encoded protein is CASSTGTPTLGYGYTF.